This T cell receptor beta chain was captured by sequencing in a study of blood T cell repertoires in COVID-19 (dated by TCRdb to the early 2020s). For the wider study: Samples from collaborators originated in the United States, Italy and Spain and spanned both the acute and convalescent phases of COVID-19. Nearly every sample came with metadata listing a de-identified subject ID, COVID-19 status, age in years and sex. The prospective study material was composed of cDNA or gDNA derived from T cells, B-cell-depleted T cells, or PBMCs. Where available, HLA class I and class II types were taken from metadata supplied by the sample provider and were not determined by assay-based typing. A freely available public database, intended as a resource for researchers studying the immune response to SARS-CoV-2, is where the repertoires were released. The samples were drawn from the first 160 participants of the ongoing ImmuneRACE study and from 950 to 1,500 subjects provided by 6 global collaborators. The dataset comprised deeply sampled blood TCRbeta repertoires from subjects exposed to, actively infected with, or recovered from COVID-19.

Participants in the prospective study were enrolled through a virtual design, were aged about 18 to 90 years, and lived in approximately 25 United States geographic areas. To assign participants to cohorts, the prospective study relied on clinical history that participants themselves reported in a screening survey and a study questionnaire. Each participant in the prospective study had whole blood, serum and a nasopharyngeal or oropharyngeal swab collected by mobile phlebotomists. Participants in the prospective study had the option to provide additional blood draws and questionnaires over a roughly 2-month period. Before DNA extraction, blood samples from the prospective study were shipped at room temperature or frozen. Beyond this particular receptor, the publication reports: How much clinical and demographic metadata was included differed by source and by participant, and the metadata was provided uncurated.

Turning to this clone: This clone's antigen is unknown. No base qualities exist here, and no much larger clone lies one base off it.

TCRbeta CDR3 regions were amplified from genomic DNA by means of the immunoSEQ Assay, a bias-controlled multiplex PCR. Per the source publication's procedure: The number of nucleated cells in each sample was estimated from the amplification of reference gene primers within the assay. To quantify the absolute abundance of each unique TCRbeta CDR3 rearrangement, sequence reads were collapsed and filtered. For each sample, productive Simpson clonality was calculated by taking the square root of Simpson's diversity index across productive rearrangements. TCRdb took over this immuneACCESS table, retaining in-frame rearrangements with V and J assigned. Such tables are incomplete; in checked studies, under half of the missing clones stem from an unresolved V gene, and the remainder is unexplained. The V and J calls and clone size were taken over from that table, and D and trimming were inferred from the DNA. The sample profile shows 200,000 to 250,000 clones; around 81% of them were found once. The leading ten clones occupy 8.5% to 10% of the sample.

The source material was PBMCs or T cells enriched from blood (not recorded which). The sequence derives from a woman between 45 and 60 years old with acute COVID-19.

The CDR3 protein is CASSLSNTGSGNTIYF. The bases read TGCGCCAGCAGCCTTTCAAACACAGGTTCTGGAAACACCATATATTTT. The sequence joins TRBV5-1 to TRBJ1-3; TRBD1 is perhaps the D gene, given 5 matching bases. The junction carries 15 bases between V and J, which are trimmed by 4 bases and 1 base respectively. The CDR3 runs 16 amino acids, cysteine and phenylalanine included. Only the CDR3 region is kept as DNA, spanning 48 bases read in frame from base 1. Per the germline V gene, SGHRS is the CDR1 and YFSETQ is the CDR2. Reference TRBV5-1 and TRBJ1-3 proteins supply the regions before and after the CDR3; the full variable domain is: KAGVTQTPRYLIKTRGQQVTLSCSPISGHRSVSWYQQTPGQGLQFLFEYFSETQRNKGNFPGRFSGRQFSNSRSEMNVSTLELGDSALYLCASSLSNTGSGNTIYFGEGSWLTVV.